This T cell receptor beta chain originates from a study of T cell changes during pregnancy in multiple sclerosis. The method was immunoSEQ multiplex PCR; TCRdb's version includes in-frame clones alone and lacks a portion of them. The repertoire holds tens of thousands of clones, with more than 75% as singletons. Germline CDR1 reads LGHNA; CDR2 reads YSLEER. There are 17 residues in the CDR3. The chain carries TRBV4-3 and TRBJ2-5; 13 bases align to TRBD2. The J call may be in error: the DNA end matches TRBJ2-7 better. The TCR was taken from a female donor with multiple sclerosis, enrolled in a pregnancy study. The sample consisted of CD8+ T cells from peripheral blood mononuclear cells, taken after pregnancy. The DNA of the CDR3 is TGCGCCAGCAGCCAAGACGGGACTAGCGGGATTAACTACGAGCAGTACTTC. Translation: CASSQDGTSGINYEQYF.